Listed here is a single T cell receptor beta chain. Its antigen is as yet unknown. The record originates from a study of monozygotic twins with inflammatory bowel disease. Study-wide results and caveats: The study supported no single strong signal or clonotype linked to IBD.

This CDR3 is built from 14 residues. Germline V lookup: CDR1 MNHNS, CDR2 SASEGT. The blood volume drawn from each donor was around 2.5 ml. TCRdb re-analyzed the 5' RACE reads; it lists each CDR3 protein once, without DNA. Its listing shows around 450,000 distinct CDR3 sequences. The specimen sequenced was blood. The clonotype originates from a human donor with ulcerative colitis or Crohn's disease, or a healthy co-twin of an affected twin (not recorded which). The chain couples TRBV6-1 to TRBJ2-3; TCRdb picks TRBD2, but there is no DNA to check that call. This CDR3 is CASRIAVSTDTQYF.